The source of this T cell receptor beta chain is a study of blood T cell repertoires in COVID-19. Trimming took 3 bases from V and 4 from J, leaving 16 bases between them. Germline V gives CDR1 SGDLS, CDR2 YYNGEE. The CDR3 extends over 15 amino acids. The table came from immunoSEQ multiplex PCR; TCRdb's copy has only in-frame clones and leaves some out. The sample lists 150,000 to 200,000 clones, around 85% seen once, with around 3.2% in the top ten. The rearrangement links TRBV9 to TRBJ1-1, with a tentative D call TRBD1 (5 bases). This clonotype was obtained from a human donor with acute or convalescent COVID-19. The donor label of this sample is uncertain. The sample comprised peripheral blood. The CDR3 nucleotides are TGTGCCAGCAGCGCATCCCGGGGGGGTTTCACTGAAGCTTTCTTT. Translated, it gives CASSASRGGFTEAFF. Full variable domain (missing parts from reference TRBV9 and TRBJ1-1): DSGVTQTPKHLITATGQRVTLRCSPRSGDLSVYWYQQSLDQGLQFLIQYYNGEERAKGNILERFSAQQFPDLHSELNLSSLELGDSALYFCASSASRGGFTEAFFGQGTRLTVV.